A selection of T cell receptor beta chains follows, all from one sample in a study of blood T cell repertoires in COVID-19. Assay: immunoSEQ multiplex PCR; the TCRdb copy retains only in-frame clones and omits some. The sample shows 95,000 to 100,000 clones, 84% of them seen only once. Sequencing used peripheral blood. The receptors come from a human donor in a cohort sampled during active COVID-19. The CDR3 runs from the conserved cysteine through the conserved F or W. D genes are given only for firm matches. The size of a clone is reported for some rows only, either as once, few or many, or as a class for expanded clones.

j_call | v_call | clone_size | d_call | cdr3_aa
TRBJ1-1 | TRBV28 | once | . | CASGIQVTEAFF
TRBJ2-7 | TRBV5-1 | . | . | CASSFGRLAESSYEQYF
TRBJ2-7 | TRBV6-2/TRBV6-3 | . | TRBD2 | CASSDAGAGAYEQYF
TRBJ1-1 | TRBV3-1/TRBV3-2 | few | . | CASSLNDRPEAFF
TRBJ1-2 | TRBV5-5 | . | . | CASSLDSFYGYTF
TRBJ2-3 | TRBV10-1 | . | TRBD1 | CASSEDRAADTQYF
TRBJ2-7 | TRBV6-5 | . | TRBD1 | CASSYRFITTGVEQYF
TRBJ1-4 | TRBV19 | . | . | CASSIMGGTDREKLFF
TRBJ1-1 | TRBV10-1 | . | . | CASSRTMNTEAFF
TRBJ1-1 | TRBV18 | . | TRBD1 | CASSPFGTVNTEAFF
TRBJ2-7 | TRBV10-3 | . | . | CAISWTEDSYEQYF
TRBJ2-7 | TRBV28 | . | . | CASSLFGGTSYEQYF
TRBJ2-3 | TRBV4-1 | once | TRBD1 | CASSQDGGTGSTDTQYF
TRBJ2-5 | TRBV7-3 | once | TRBD1 | CASSLTGTGYPGTQYF
TRBJ1-6 | TRBV5-6 | . | . | CASSFIRGNSPLHF